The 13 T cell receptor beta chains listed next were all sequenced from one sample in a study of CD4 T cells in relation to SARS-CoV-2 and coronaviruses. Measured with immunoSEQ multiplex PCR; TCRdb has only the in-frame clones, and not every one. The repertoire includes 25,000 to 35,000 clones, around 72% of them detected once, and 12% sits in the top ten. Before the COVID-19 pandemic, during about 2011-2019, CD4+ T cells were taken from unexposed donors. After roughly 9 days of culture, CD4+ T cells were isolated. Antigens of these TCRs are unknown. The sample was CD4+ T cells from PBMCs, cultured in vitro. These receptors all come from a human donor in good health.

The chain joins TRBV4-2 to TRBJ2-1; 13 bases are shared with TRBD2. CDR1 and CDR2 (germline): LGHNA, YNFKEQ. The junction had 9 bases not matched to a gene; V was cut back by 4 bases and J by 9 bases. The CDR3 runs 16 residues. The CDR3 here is CASSRGLAGEIAEQFF. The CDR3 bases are TGTGCCAGCAGCCGCGGACTAGCGGGAGAAATTGCTGAGCAGTTCTTC.

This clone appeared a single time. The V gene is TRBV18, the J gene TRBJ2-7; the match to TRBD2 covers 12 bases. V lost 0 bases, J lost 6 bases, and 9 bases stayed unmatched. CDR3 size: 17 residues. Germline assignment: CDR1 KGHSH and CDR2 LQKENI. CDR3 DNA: TGTGCCAGCTCACCACCCCTGATGCTAGCGGGGGGGGGCGAGCAGTACTTC. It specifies CASSPPLMLAGGGEQYF.

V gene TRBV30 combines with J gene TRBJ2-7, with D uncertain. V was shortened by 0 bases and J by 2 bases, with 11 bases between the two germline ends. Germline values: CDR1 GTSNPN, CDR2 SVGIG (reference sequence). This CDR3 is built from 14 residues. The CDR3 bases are TGTGCCTGGAGTGTACTGAACAGAGCCTACGAGCAGTACTTC. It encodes CAWSVLNRAYEQYF.

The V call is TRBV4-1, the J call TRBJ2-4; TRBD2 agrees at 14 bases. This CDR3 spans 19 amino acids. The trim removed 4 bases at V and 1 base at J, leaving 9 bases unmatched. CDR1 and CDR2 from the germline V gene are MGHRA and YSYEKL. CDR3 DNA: TGCGCCAGCAGCCCGGGACTAGCGGGGGCTCGGAGGGCCAAAAACATTCAGTACTTC. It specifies CASSPGLAGARRAKNIQYF.

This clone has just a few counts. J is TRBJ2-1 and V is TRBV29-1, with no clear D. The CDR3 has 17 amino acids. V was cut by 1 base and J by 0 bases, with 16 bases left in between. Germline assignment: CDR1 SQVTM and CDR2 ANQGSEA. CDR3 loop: CSVEGLPGLSSYNEQFF. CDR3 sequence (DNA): TGCAGCGTTGAAGGACTCCCGGGCCTCAGCTCCTACAATGAGCAGTTCTTC.

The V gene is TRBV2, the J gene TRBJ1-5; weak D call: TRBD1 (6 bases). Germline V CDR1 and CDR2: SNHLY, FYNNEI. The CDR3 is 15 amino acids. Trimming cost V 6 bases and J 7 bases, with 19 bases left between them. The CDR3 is CASRNRDSGGQPQHF. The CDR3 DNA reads TGTGCCAGCAGGAACCGGGACTCCGGGGGCCAGCCCCAGCATTTT.

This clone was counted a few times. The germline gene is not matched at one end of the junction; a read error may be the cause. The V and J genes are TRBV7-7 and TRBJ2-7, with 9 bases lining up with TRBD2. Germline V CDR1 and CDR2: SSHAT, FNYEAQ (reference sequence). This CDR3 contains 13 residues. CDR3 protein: CASSQTSGHEQYF. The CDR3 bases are TGTGCTAGCAGCCAGACTAGCGGCCACGAGCAGTACTTC.

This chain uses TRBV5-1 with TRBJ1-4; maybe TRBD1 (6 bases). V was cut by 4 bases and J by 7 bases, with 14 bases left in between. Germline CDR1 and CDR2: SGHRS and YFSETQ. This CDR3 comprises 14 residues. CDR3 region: CASSLTGSVEKLFF. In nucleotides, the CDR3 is TGCGCCAGCAGCCTGACAGGTAGTGTTGAAAAACTGTTTTTT.

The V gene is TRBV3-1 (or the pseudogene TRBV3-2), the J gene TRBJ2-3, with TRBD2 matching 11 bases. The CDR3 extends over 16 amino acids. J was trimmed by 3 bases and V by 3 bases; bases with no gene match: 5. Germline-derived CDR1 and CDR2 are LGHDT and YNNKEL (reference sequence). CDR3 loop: CASSHNSGRATDTQYF. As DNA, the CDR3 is TGTGCCAGCAGCCACAATAGCGGGAGGGCGACAGATACGCAGTATTTT.

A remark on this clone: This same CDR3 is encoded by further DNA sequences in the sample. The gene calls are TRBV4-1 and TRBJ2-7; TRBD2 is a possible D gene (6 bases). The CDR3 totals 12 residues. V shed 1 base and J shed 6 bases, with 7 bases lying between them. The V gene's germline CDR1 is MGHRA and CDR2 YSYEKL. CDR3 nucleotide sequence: TGCGCCAGCAGCCAAGTGGGGGGCGAGCAGTACTTC. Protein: CASSQVGGEQYF.

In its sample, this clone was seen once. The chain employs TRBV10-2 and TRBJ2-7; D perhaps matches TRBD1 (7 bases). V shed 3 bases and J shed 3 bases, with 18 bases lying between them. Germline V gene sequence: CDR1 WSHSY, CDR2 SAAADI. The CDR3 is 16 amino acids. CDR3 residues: CASSDPGGPLHYEQYF. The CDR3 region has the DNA TGCGCCAGCAGTGACCCAGGGGGGCCACTCCACTACGAGCAGTACTTC.

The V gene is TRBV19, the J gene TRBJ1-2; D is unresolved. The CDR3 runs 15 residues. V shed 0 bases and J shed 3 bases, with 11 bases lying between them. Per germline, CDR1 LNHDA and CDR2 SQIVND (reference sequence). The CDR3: CASSIDRSSYYGYTF. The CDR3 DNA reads TGTGCCAGTAGTATAGATCGCAGCTCTTACTATGGCTACACCTTC.

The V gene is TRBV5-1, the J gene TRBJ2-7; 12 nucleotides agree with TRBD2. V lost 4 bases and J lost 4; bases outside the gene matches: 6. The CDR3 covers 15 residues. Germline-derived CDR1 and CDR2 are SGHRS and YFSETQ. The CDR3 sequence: CASSRSSGRGYEQYF. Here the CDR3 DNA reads TGCGCCAGCAGCAGATCTAGCGGGAGGGGATACGAGCAGTACTTC.